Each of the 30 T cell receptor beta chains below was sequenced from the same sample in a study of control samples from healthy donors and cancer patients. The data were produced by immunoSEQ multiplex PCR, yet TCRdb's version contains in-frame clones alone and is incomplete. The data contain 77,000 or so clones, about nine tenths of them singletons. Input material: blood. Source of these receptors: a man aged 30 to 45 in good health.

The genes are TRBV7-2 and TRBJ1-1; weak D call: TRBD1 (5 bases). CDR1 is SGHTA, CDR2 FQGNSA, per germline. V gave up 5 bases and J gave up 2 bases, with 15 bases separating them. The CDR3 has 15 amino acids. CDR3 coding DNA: TGTGCCAGCAGCGCCGGCTATAGGGGTAACACTGAAGCTTTCTTT. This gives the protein CASSAGYRGNTEAFF.

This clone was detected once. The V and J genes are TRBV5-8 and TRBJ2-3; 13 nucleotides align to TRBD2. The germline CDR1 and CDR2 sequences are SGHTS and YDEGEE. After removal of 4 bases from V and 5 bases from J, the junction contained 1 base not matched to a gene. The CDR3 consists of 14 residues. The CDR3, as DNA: TGTGCCAGCAGCAGGACTAGCGGGGGAGATACGCAGTATTTT. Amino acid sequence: CASSRTSGGDTQYF.

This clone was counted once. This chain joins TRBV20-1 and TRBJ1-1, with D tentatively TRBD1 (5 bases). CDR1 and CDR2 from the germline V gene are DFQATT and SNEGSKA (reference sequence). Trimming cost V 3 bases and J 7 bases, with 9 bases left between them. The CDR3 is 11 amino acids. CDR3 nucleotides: TGCAGTGCTAGTCGGGGGGGTGAAGCTTTCTTT. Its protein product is CSASRGGEAFF.

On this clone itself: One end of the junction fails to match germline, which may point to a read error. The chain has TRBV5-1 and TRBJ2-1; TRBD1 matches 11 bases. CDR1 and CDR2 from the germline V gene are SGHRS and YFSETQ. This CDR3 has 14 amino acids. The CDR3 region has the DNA TGCGCCAACAGCCCGGGACAGGGGGACAATGAGCAGTTCTTC. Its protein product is CANSPGQGDNEQFF.

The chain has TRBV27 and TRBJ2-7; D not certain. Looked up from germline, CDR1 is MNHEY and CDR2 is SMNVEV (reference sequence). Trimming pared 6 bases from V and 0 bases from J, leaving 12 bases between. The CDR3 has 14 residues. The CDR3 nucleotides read TGTGCCAGCAGACCTACTTCTAGCTCCTACGAGCAGTACTTC. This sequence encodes CASRPTSSSYEQYF.

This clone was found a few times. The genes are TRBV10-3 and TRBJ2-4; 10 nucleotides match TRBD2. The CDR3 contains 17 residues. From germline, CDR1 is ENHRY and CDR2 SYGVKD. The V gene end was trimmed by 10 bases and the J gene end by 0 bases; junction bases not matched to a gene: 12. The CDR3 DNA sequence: TGTGCCACCCGGACTAGCGGAGGCGACGCAGCCAAAAACATTCAGTACTTC. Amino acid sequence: CATRTSGGDAAKNIQYF.

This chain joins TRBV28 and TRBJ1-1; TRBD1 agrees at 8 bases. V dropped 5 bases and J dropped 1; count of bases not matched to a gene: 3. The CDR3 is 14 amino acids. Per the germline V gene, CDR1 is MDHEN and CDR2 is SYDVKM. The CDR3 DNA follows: TGTGCCAGCAGTCCCGGACAGGGGAACACTGAAGCTTTCTTT. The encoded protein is CASSPGQGNTEAFF.

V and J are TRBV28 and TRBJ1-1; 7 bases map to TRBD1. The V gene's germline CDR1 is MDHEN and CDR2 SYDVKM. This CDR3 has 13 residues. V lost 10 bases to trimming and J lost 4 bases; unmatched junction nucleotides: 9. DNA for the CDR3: TGTGCCACCTTGGAACCAGGGGGCACTGAAGCTTTCTTT. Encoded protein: CATLEPGGTEAFF.

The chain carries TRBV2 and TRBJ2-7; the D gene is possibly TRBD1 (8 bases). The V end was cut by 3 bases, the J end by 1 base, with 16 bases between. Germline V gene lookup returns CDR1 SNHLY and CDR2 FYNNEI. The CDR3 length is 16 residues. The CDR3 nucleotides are TGTGCCAGCAGTGAGGGGGAGGGGGACAGGTCCTACGAGCAGTACTTC. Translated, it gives CASSEGEGDRSYEQYF.

The CDR3 DNA follows: TGTGCCAGCAGTAGCCCGGGTCAGCCCCAGCATTTT. It translates to CASSSPGQPQHF. The chain couples TRBV6-2 or TRBV6-3 to TRBJ1-5, with unresolved D. The germline V and J ends were trimmed by 5 bases and 6 bases, with 8 bases remaining between them. The length of the CDR3 is 12 residues. The germline gives CDR1 MNHEY, CDR2 SVGEGT.

For the CDR3, the DNA is TGTGCCAGCAGTGTTCGGGACAGCAAAAACATTCAGTACTTC. Translated, it gives CASSVRDSKNIQYF. V gene TRBV2 combines with J gene TRBJ2-4; 7 bases agree with TRBD1. V was clipped by 4 bases and J by 3 bases; unmatched bases: 3. This CDR3 region has 14 residues. CDR1 is SNHLY, CDR2 FYNNEI, per germline.

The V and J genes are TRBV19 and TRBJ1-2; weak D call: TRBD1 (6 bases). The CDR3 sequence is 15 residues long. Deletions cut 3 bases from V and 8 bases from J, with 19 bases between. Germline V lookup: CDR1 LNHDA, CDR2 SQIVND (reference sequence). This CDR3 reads CASSMGARGPGGYTF. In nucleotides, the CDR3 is TGTGCCAGTAGTATGGGGGCCAGGGGCCCAGGGGGCTACACCTTC.

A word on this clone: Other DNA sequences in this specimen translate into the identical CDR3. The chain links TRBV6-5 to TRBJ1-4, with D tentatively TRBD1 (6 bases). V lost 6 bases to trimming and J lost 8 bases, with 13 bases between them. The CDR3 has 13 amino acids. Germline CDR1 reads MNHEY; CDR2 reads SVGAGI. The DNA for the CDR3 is TGTGCCAGCAGACGACAGGTTAAAGAAAAACTGTTTTTT. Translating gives CASRRQVKEKLFF.

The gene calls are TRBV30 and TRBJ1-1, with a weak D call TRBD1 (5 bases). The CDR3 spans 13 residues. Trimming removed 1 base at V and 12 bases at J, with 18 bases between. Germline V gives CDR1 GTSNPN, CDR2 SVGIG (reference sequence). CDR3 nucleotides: TGTGCCTGGAGTGGAACACAGGAGAGGGGAACTTTCTTT. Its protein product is CAWSGTQERGTFF.

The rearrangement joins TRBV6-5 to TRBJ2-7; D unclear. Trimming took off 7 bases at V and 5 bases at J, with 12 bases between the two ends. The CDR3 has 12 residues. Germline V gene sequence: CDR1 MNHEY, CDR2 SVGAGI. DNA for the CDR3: TGTGCCAGCAACCTGGGTGTCAACGAGCAGTACTTC. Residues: CASNLGVNEQYF.

The CDR3 protein is CASSPQIGDGYTF. DNA for the CDR3: TGCGCCAGCAGTCCTCAGATTGGGGATGGCTACACCTTC. This rearrangement joins TRBV23-1 to TRBJ1-2; unclear D gene. TRBV23-1 is designated an ORF whose function remains uncertain. The V end was cut by 4 bases, the J end by 6 bases, with 12 bases between. This CDR3 region has 13 residues.

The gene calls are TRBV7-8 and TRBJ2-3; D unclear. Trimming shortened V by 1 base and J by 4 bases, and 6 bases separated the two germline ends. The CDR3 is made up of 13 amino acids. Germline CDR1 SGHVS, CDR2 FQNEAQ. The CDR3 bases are TGTGCCAGCAGCTTAGGGTGGTCAGATACGCAGTATTTT. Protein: CASSLGWSDTQYF.

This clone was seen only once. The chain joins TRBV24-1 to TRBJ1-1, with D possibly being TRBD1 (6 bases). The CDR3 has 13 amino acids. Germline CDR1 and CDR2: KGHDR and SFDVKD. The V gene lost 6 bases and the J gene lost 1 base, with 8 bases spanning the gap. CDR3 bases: TGTGCCACCAGTCCGGGACAGAACACTGAAGCTTTCTTT. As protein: CATSPGQNTEAFF.

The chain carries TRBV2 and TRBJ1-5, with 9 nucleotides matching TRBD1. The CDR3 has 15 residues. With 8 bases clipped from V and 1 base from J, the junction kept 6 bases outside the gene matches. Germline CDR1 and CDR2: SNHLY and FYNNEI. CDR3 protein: CASGGQGMSNQPQHF. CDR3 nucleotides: TGTGCCAGCGGGGGACAGGGAATGAGCAATCAGCCCCAGCATTTT.

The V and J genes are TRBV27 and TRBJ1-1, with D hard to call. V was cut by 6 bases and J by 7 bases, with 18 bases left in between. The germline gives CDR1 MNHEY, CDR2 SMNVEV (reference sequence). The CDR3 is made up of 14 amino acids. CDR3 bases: TGTGCCAGCAGCTTGTTTCCTTGGGTCTTTGAAGCTTTCTTT. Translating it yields CASSLFPWVFEAFF.

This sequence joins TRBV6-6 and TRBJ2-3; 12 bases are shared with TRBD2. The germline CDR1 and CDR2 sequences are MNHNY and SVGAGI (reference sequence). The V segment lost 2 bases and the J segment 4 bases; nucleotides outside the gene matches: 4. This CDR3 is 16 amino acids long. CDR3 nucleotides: TGTGCCAGCAGTTACCCTAGCGGGAGGGCCGCAGATACGCAGTATTTT. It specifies CASSYPSGRAADTQYF.

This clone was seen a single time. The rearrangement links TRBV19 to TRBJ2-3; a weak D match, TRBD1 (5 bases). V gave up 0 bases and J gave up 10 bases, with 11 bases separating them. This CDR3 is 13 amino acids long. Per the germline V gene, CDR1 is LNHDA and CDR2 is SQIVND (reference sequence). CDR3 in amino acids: CASSIDQGEAQYF. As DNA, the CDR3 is TGTGCCAGTAGTATAGATCAAGGGGAAGCGCAGTATTTT.

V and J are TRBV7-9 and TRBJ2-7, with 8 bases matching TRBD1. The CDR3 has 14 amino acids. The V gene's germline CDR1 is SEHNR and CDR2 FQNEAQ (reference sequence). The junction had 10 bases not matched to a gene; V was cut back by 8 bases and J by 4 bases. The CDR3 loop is CASAAGTGPYEQYF. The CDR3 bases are TGTGCCAGCGCCGCGGGGACAGGCCCTTACGAGCAGTACTTC.

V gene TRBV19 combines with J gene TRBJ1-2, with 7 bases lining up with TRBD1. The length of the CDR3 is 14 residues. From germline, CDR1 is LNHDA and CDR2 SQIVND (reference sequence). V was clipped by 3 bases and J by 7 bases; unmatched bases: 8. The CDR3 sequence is CASSIKLTGSGYTF. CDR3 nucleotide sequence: TGTGCCAGTAGTATCAAACTGACAGGGAGTGGCTACACCTTC.

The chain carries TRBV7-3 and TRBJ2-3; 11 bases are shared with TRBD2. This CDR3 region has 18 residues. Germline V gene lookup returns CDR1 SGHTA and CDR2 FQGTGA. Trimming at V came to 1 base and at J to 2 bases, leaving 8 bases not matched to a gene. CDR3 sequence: CASSLRVAGGHLTDTQYF. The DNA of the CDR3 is TGTGCCAGCAGCTTAAGGGTAGCGGGGGGGCACCTCACAGATACGCAGTATTTT.

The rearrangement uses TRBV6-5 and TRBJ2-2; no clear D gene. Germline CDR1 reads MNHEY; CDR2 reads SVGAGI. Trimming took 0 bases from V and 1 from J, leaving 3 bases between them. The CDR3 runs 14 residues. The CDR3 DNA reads TGTGCCAGCAGTTACTCTTGGAACACCGGGGAGCTGTTTTTT. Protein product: CASSYSWNTGELFF.

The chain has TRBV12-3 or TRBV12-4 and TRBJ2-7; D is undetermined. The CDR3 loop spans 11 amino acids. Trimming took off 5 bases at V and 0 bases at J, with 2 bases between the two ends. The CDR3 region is CASSTSYEQYF. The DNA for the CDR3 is TGTGCCAGCAGTACCTCCTACGAGCAGTACTTC.

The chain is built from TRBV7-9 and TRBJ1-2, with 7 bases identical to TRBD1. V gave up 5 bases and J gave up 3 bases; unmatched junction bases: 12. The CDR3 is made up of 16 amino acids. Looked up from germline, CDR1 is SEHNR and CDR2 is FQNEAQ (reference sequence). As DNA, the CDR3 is TGTGCCAGCAGCGACAGGGCAGGGGTTCAGGACTATGGCTACACCTTC. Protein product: CASSDRAGVQDYGYTF.

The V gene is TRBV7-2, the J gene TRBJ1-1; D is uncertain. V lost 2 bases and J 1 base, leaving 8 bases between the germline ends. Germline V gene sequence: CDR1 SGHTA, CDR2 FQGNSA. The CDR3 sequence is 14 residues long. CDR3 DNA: TGTGCCAGCAGCTTATTGCCGGGGAACACTGAAGCTTTCTTT. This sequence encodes CASSLLPGNTEAFF.

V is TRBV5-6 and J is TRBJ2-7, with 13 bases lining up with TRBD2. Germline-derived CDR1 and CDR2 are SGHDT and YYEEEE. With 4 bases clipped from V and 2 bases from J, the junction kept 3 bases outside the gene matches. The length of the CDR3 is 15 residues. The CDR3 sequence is CASSRLAGGTYEQYF. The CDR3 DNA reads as TGTGCCAGCAGCAGACTAGCGGGAGGAACCTACGAGCAGTACTTC. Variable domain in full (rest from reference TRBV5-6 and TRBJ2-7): DAGVTQSPTHLIKTRGQQVTLRCSPKSGHDTVSWYQQALGQGPQFIFQYYEEEERQRGNFPDRFSGHQFPNYSSELNVNALLLGDSALYLCASSRLAGGTYEQYFGPGTRLTVT.